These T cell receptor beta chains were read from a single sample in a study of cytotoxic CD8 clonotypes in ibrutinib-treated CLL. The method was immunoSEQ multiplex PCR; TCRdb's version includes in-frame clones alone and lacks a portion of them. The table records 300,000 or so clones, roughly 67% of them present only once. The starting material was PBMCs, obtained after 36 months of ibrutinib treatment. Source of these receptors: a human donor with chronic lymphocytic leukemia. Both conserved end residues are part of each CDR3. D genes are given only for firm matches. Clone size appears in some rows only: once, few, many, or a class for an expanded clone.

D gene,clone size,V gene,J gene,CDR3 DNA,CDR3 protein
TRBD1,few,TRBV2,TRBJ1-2,TGTGCCAGCAGACCCAGGACAGGGAACCCAACTAACTATGGCTACACCTTC,CASRPRTGNPTNYGYTF
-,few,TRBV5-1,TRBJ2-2,TGCGCCAGCAGCTTGTTTACCGGGGAGCTGTTTTTT,CASSLFTGELFF
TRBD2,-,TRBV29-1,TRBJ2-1,TGCAGCGTTGCAGGCAGCAGGACTAGCGGGATCGGGCAGTTCTTC,CSVAGSRTSGIGQFF
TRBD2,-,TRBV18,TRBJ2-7,TGTGCCAGCTCACTTAAGGCCGCGGGGGGGCCCTACGAGCAGTACTTC,CASSLKAAGGPYEQYF
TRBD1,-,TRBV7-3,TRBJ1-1,TGTGCCAGCAGCAGAGGGGGCCTGGAGAACACTGAAGCTTTCTTT,CASSRGGLENTEAFF
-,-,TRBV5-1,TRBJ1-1,TGCGCCAGCAGCTTGGCATCCTTCCGGGTGGGAACTGAAGCTTTCTTT,CASSLASFRVGTEAFF
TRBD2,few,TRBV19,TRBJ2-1,TGTGCCAGTAGTGGTCTAGCGGGTCAGCAGTTCTTC,CASSGLAGQQFF
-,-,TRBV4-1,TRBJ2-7,TGCGCCAGCAGCCAAGATAACGTCGGCTCCTACGAGCAGTACTTC,CASSQDNVGSYEQYF
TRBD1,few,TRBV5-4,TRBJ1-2,TGTGCCAGCAGCTCACAGGGGGCTAACTATGGCTACACCTTC,CASSSQGANYGYTF
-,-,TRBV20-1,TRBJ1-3,TGCAGTGCGGGAAATAGACCCATATATTTT,CSAGNRPIYF
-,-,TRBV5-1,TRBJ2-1,TGCGCCAGCAGTCTGGGGACGACTTCCTACAATGAGCAGTTCTTC,CASSLGTTSYNEQFF
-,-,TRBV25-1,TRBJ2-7,TGTGCCAGCAGTCGCCCCGGGGCCTACGAGCAGTACTTC,CASSRPGAYEQYF
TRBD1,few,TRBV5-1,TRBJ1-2,TGCGCCAGCAGCTTGGACAGGGGAAGGGATGGCTACACCTTC,CASSLDRGRDGYTF
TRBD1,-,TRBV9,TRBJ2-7,TGTGCCAGCAGTGGACAGGGGTCCTCCTACGAGCAGTACTTC,CASSGQGSSYEQYF
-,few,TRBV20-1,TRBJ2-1,TGCAGTGCTGGGGACTACAATGAGCAGTTCTTC,CSAGDYNEQFF
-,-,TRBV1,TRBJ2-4,TGCACCAGCAGCCAAGATATCAAAAACGGGGAACCGGACATTCAGTACTTC,CTSSQDIKNGEPDIQYF
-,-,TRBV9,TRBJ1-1,TGTGCCAGCAGCGTAGCTACAGGGCTCGGATCCGGACCTGAAGCTTTCTTT,CASSVATGLGSGPEAFF
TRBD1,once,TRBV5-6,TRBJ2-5,TGTGCCAGCAGCTTGGGACAGGGTTCAGGGACCCAGTACTTC,CASSLGQGSGTQYF
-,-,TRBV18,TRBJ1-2,TGTGCCAGCTCACCATTACCAGGGGAATCGGGTGGCTACACCTTC,CASSPLPGESGGYTF
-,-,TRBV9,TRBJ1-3,TGTGCCAGCAGCTCCCGATGGACAGCTGGAAACACCATATATTTT,CASSSRWTAGNTIYF
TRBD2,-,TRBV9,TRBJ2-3,TGTGCCAGCAGCCCCCGCGGGGGGGCACTTGTCACAGATACGCAGTATTTT,CASSPRGGALVTDTQYF
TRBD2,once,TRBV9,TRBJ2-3,TGTGCCAGCAGCGTCAGCGGGAGGGCGTCAGATACGCAGTATTTT,CASSVSGRASDTQYF
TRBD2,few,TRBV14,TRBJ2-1,TGTGCCAGCAGGGAAGGACTAGGCAATGAGCAGTTCTTC,CASREGLGNEQFF
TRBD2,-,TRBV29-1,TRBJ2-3,TGCAGCGTCGCCAGCGGGAGGGGAACAAATACGCAGTATTTT,CSVASGRGTNTQYF
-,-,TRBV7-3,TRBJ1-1,TGTGCCAGCAGCCTGACAGGAGGGGACACTGAAGCTTTCTTT,CASSLTGGDTEAFF
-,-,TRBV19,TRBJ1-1,TGTGCCAGTAGTATAGATCCCAGTCACAGCACTGAAGCTTTCTTT,CASSIDPSHSTEAFF
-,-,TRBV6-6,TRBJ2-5,TGTGCCAGCAGCGGGGCGGAGACCCAGTACTTC,CASSGAETQYF
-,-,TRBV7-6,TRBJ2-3,TGTGCCAGCAGCCCCCGGACAGCCTCCTCTAGCACAGATACGCAGTATTTT,CASSPRTASSSTDTQYF
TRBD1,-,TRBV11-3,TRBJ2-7,TGTGCCAGCAGCAACAGACAGGGGAGCGAGCAGTACTTC,CASSNRQGSEQYF
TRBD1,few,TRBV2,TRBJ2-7,TGTGCCGACCACGCCGGGACAGGGTCCCACGAGCAGTACTTC,CADHAGTGSHEQYF
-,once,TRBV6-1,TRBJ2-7,TGTGCCAGCAGGAAAACCTACGAGCAGTACTTC,CASRKTYEQYF
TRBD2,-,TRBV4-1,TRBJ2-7,TGCGCCAGCAGCCAGCCAGCGGGATCCTACGAGCAGTACTTC,CASSQPAGSYEQYF
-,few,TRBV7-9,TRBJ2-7,TGTGCCAGCAGCACTGGGGCAGCAGCCTACGAGCAGTACTTC,CASSTGAAAYEQYF
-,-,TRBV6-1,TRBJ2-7,TGTGCCAGCAGTGTAGGGCCCTGGCAAAGCTACGAGCAGTACTTC,CASSVGPWQSYEQYF
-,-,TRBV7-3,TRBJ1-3,TGTGCCAGCAGCTTAATTGGGGAGTTGCCGGGAAACACCATATATTTT,CASSLIGELPGNTIYF
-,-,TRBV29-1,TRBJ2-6,TGCAGCGTTGAAGCTAAAGGTTTTTCCTCTGGGGCCAACGTCCTGACTTTC,CSVEAKGFSSGANVLTF
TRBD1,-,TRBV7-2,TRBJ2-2,TGTGCCAGCAGCCCCACAGGGGGGAAAGTAGCCGGGGAGCTGTTTTTT,CASSPTGGKVAGELFF
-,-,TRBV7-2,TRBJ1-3,TGTGCCAGCAGCTTATGGAACACCATATATTTT,CASSLWNTIYF
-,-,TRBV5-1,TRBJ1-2,TGCGCCAGCAGCTTGGGAAAGGGACCTAACTATGGCTACACCTTC,CASSLGKGPNYGYTF
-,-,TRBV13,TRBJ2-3,TGTGCCAGCAGCTTAGGGCGAGGAGATACGCAGTATTTT,CASSLGRGDTQYF
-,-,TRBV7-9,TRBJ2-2,TGTGCCAGCAGAATTATGTCCGGGGAGCTGTTTTTT,CASRIMSGELFF
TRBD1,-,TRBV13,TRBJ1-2,TGTGCCAGCAGCTTAGGGACAGGGCGAGGCTACACCTTC,CASSLGTGRGYTF
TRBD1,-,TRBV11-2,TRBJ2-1,TGTGCCAGCAGCGTTCAGGGACAGGGAAACAATGAGCAGTTCTTC,CASSVQGQGNNEQFF
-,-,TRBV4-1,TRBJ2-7,TGCGCCAGCAGCCAACGGGACACCGACTCCTACGAGCAGTACTTC,CASSQRDTDSYEQYF
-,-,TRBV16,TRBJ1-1,TGTGCCAGCAGCCTCTTCCTGCCGGCGGCGGAAGCTTTCTTT,CASSLFLPAAEAFF
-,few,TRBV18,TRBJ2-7,TGTGCCAGCTCAGGCCTACCCGGCTCCTACGAGCAGTACTTC,CASSGLPGSYEQYF
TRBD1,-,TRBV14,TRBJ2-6,TGTGCCAGCAGCCACCTTTGGGACAGGGCTGGGGCCAACGTCCTGACTTTC,CASSHLWDRAGANVLTF
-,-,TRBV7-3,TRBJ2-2,TGTGCCAGCAGCTGCGACGGACAGTTCCTTTGCACCGGGGAGCTGTTTTTT,CASSCDGQFLCTGELFF
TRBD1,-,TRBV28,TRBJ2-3,TGTGCCAGCAGTTTAACAGGGGGAGCAGATACGCAGTATTTT,CASSLTGGADTQYF
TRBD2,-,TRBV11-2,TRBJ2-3,TGTGCCAGCAGTTATGGACTAGCGGGTACGCAGTATTTT,CASSYGLAGTQYF
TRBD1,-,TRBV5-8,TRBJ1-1,TGTGCCAGCAGCTTGGAATGGGGGACAGGGTATAACACTGAAGCTTTCTTT,CASSLEWGTGYNTEAFF
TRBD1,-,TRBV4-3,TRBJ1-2,TGCGCCAGCAGCCCGGGGACAGGGGGCGATGGCTACACCTTC,CASSPGTGGDGYTF
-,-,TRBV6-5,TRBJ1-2,TGTGCCAGCAGTTACTTAGCTGGGTTGAGTGGCTACACCTTC,CASSYLAGLSGYTF
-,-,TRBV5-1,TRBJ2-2,TGCGCCAGCAGCTTCTCGGAAAACACCGGGGAGCTGTTTTTT,CASSFSENTGELFF
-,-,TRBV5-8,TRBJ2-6,TGTGCCAGCAGCTTGAACCATTACTCTGGGGCCAACGTCCTGACTTTC,CASSLNHYSGANVLTF
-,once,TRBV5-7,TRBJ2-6,TGTGCCAGCAGCTTGTCTCAGGGCGCTGGGGCCAACGTCCTGACTTTC,CASSLSQGAGANVLTF
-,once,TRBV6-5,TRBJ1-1,TGTGCCAGCAGTCGACAGTACACTGAAGCTTTCTTT,CASSRQYTEAFF
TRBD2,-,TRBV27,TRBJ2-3,TGTGCCAGCAGAGAGCGGGAAACTAGCACAGATACGCAGTATTTT,CASRERETSTDTQYF
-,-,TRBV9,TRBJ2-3,TGTGCCAGCAGCGTAGCTACTAGCACCGATACGCAGTATTTT,CASSVATSTDTQYF
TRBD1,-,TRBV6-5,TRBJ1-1,TGTGCCAGCAGTTACTCCCGGACAGGGTTGGCTGAAGCTTTCTTT,CASSYSRTGLAEAFF